The 21 T cell receptor beta chains listed next were all sequenced from one sample in a study of T cell responses to AZD1222 COVID-19 vaccine. Profiling relied on immunoSEQ multiplex PCR, and the TCRdb table lists in-frame clones only, not all of them. In the table there are 100,000 to 150,000 clones, about 89% of which are singletons. The sequencing here drew on peripheral blood, taken on day 0 of AZD1222 vaccination. The receptors were gathered from an adult in good health.

The J gene is TRBJ2-5, the V gene TRBV19; 13 bases match TRBD2. Looked up from germline, CDR1 is LNHDA and CDR2 is SQIVND (reference sequence). V trimming: 5 bases; J trimming: 5 bases; junction bases outside the gene matches: 5. The CDR3 has 15 amino acids. The CDR3 region is CASSRTSGSLETQYF. The CDR3 bases are TGTGCCAGTAGTCGGACTAGCGGGAGTCTGGAGACCCAGTACTTC.

The chain is built from TRBV7-9 and TRBJ2-3, with TRBD2 as a possible D gene (5 bases). The CDR3 is made up of 17 amino acids. The V end lost 2 bases, the J end lost 0 bases, and 15 bases lay between the germline ends. The germline CDR1 and CDR2 sequences are SEHNR and FQNEAQ (reference sequence). In nucleotides, the CDR3 is TGTGCCAGCAGCTTACCGCCAGAGCGGTATAGCACAGATACGCAGTATTTT. Its protein is CASSLPPERYSTDTQYF.

The chain carries TRBV6-5 and TRBJ2-7, with D perhaps assigned TRBD1 or TRBD2 (6 bases each). Germline lookup yields CDR1 MNHEY and CDR2 SVGAGI. Trimming shortened V by 8 bases and J by 6 bases, and 17 bases separated the two germline ends. This CDR3 has 13 residues. Written as DNA, the CDR3 is TGTGCCAGCCCTACGCCGGGGGCCGGCGAGCAGTACTTC. Its protein product is CASPTPGAGEQYF.

The V call is TRBV7-2, the J call TRBJ1-1; no clear D gene. Germline CDR1 SGHTA, CDR2 FQGNSA. V was shortened by 5 bases and J by 5 bases, with 15 bases between the two germline ends. There are 14 residues in the CDR3. The CDR3 spells CASSPQRVGTEAFF. The CDR3 DNA is TGTGCCAGCAGCCCCCAGAGGGTTGGAACTGAAGCTTTCTTT.

V and J are TRBV3-1 (or the pseudogene TRBV3-2) and TRBJ1-2, with TRBD1 as a possible D gene (5 bases). Trimming took off 2 bases at V and 0 bases at J, with 7 bases between the two ends. CDR1 is LGHDT and CDR2 is YNNKEL in the germline V gene (reference sequence). The length of the CDR3 is 14 residues. The CDR3 region is CASSQQGTNYGYTF. The DNA for the CDR3 is TGTGCCAGCAGCCAACAGGGCACTAACTATGGCTACACCTTC.

The rearrangement joins TRBV7-2 to TRBJ2-1; a possible D gene is TRBD2 (6 bases). In germline, CDR1 is SGHTA, CDR2 FQGNSA. The CDR3 covers 15 residues. V lost 5 bases and J lost 0, with 11 bases in between. This CDR3 is CASSLSGNSYNEQFF. CDR3 sequence (DNA): TGTGCCAGCAGCCTTAGCGGAAACTCCTACAATGAGCAGTTCTTC.

This clone was picked up one time. The V gene is TRBV4-2, the J gene TRBJ1-2; D unresolved. Germline V gives CDR1 LGHNA, CDR2 YNFKEQ. The V gene lost 4 bases and the J gene lost 2 bases, with 11 bases spanning the gap. The CDR3 runs to 14 residues. The CDR3 DNA follows: TGTGCCAGCAGCCCCCCCACGGGGAACTATGGCTACACCTTC. Translated, it gives CASSPPTGNYGYTF.

The V call is TRBV3-1 (or the pseudogene TRBV3-2), the J call TRBJ1-5, with 9 bases identical to TRBD1. The trim removed 2 bases at V and 5 bases at J, leaving 1 base unmatched. The CDR3 runs 14 residues. Per the germline V gene, CDR1 is LGHDT and CDR2 is YNNKEL (reference sequence). The CDR3 loop is CASSQTGGDQPQHF. Here the CDR3 DNA reads TGTGCCAGCAGCCAAACAGGGGGCGATCAGCCCCAGCATTTT.

J is TRBJ1-2 and V is TRBV3-1 (or the pseudogene TRBV3-2); 12 bases line up with TRBD1. The CDR3 covers 18 residues. Trimming removed 6 bases from V and 8 bases from J; junction bases left unmatched: 19. Per germline, CDR1 LGHDT and CDR2 YNNKEL (reference sequence). The CDR3 DNA sequence: TGTGCCAGCAGAAAGGGACAGGGGGCGGTAACGCCTAGAGGGGGCTACACCTTC. Its protein is CASRKGQGAVTPRGGYTF.

In this sample, this clone turned up a few times. Other nucleotide sequences from this sample produce the same CDR3. The J gene is TRBJ1-2, the V gene TRBV7-9, with D unresolved. Trimming removed 1 base at V and 4 bases at J, with 4 bases between. CDR1 SEHNR and CDR2 FQNEAQ come from the germline V gene (reference sequence). The CDR3 runs 12 residues. The CDR3 nucleotides are TGTGCCAGCAGCTTAGGCACCTATGGCTACACCTTC. It encodes CASSLGTYGYTF.

The chain uses TRBV7-9 and TRBJ1-1; TRBD1 agrees at 10 bases. The J segment lost 3 bases and the V segment lost 4 bases, leaving 2 bases of the junction unmatched. CDR3 length: 14 amino acids. CDR1 SEHNR and CDR2 FQNEAQ come from the germline V gene (reference sequence). The CDR3 nucleotides are TGTGCCAGCAGCTACGGACAGGGGGACACTGAAGCTTTCTTT. Translated, it gives CASSYGQGDTEAFF.

The chain combines TRBV4-2 with TRBJ1-5; maybe TRBD1 (5 bases). This CDR3 has 16 amino acids. Germline CDR1 reads LGHNA; CDR2 reads YNFKEQ. V was shortened by 0 bases and J by 5 bases, with 14 bases between the two germline ends. The CDR3 DNA is TGTGCCAGCAGCCAAGAGGAAAGGGGCCTGGATCAGCCCCAGCATTTT. Translation: CASSQEERGLDQPQHF.

CDR3 region: CASSQDSDTEAFF. DNA for the CDR3: TGCGCCAGCAGCCAAGATAGTGACACTGAAGCTTTCTTT. The chain recombines TRBV4-3 with TRBJ1-1; no reliable D call. Germline CDR1 reads LGHNA; CDR2 reads YSLEER. The V and J ends lost 0 bases and 3 bases respectively, with 5 bases between them. This CDR3 region has 13 residues.

The chain employs TRBV6-5 and TRBJ2-7; D unresolved. Per the germline V gene, CDR1 is MNHEY and CDR2 is SVGAGI. Trimming took 7 bases from V and 0 from J, leaving 13 bases between them. CDR3 length equals 14 residues. As DNA, the CDR3 is TGTGCCAGCACACGTAATCGAATCTCCTACGAGCAGTACTTC. This encodes CASTRNRISYEQYF.

V is TRBV7-2 and J is TRBJ2-2; the D gene is possibly TRBD2 (5 bases). This CDR3 is built from 16 residues. Germline assignment: CDR1 SGHTA and CDR2 FQGNSA. V shed 1 base and J shed 7 bases, with 16 bases lying between them. CDR3: CASSLGLAGLGGELFF. CDR3 in DNA: TGTGCCAGCAGCTTAGGTCTAGCCGGTTTGGGCGGGGAGCTGTTTTTT.

The chain couples TRBV2 to TRBJ2-5; no definite D call. The CDR3 spans 12 residues. The V end lost 7 bases, the J end lost 4 bases, and 10 bases lay between the germline ends. The germline CDR1 and CDR2 sequences are SNHLY and FYNNEI. CDR3 in DNA: TGTGCCAGCACACGGGCGAGAGAGACCCAGTACTTC. Protein sequence: CASTRARETQYF.

J is TRBJ1-3 and V is TRBV3-1 (or the pseudogene TRBV3-2), with a possible D match to TRBD1 (5 bases). Germline V lookup: CDR1 LGHDT, CDR2 YNNKEL (reference sequence). The CDR3 consists of 17 residues. V gave up 0 bases and J gave up 0 bases, with 12 bases separating them. This CDR3 is CASSQDTQGYSGNTIYF. The CDR3, as DNA: TGTGCCAGCAGCCAAGATACCCAGGGATACTCTGGAAACACCATATATTTT.

This clone was observed a few times. This sequence joins TRBV3-1 (or the pseudogene TRBV3-2) and TRBJ2-5; TRBD1 agrees at 7 bases. V trimming: 6 bases; J trimming: 3 bases; junction bases outside the gene matches: 4. Germline lookup yields CDR1 LGHDT and CDR2 YNNKEL (reference sequence). The CDR3 has 13 residues. The CDR3: CASRLTGEETQYF. CDR3 DNA sequence: TGTGCCAGCAGACTTACAGGGGAAGAGACCCAGTACTTC.

The J gene is TRBJ2-2, the V gene TRBV2, with D perhaps matching TRBD2 (5 bases). Trimming removed 1 base from V and 6 bases from J, with 9 bases in between. Germline assignment: CDR1 SNHLY and CDR2 FYNNEI. This CDR3 has 14 amino acids. In DNA form, the CDR3 reads TGTGCCAGCAGTGAAGTGGGAGCAGCCGGGGAGCTGTTTTTT. Encoded protein: CASSEVGAAGELFF.

This clone was detected once. The rearrangement joins TRBV4-3 to TRBJ1-1; 11 nucleotides match TRBD1. The CDR3 loop spans 16 amino acids. Trimming cost V 4 bases and J 6 bases; bases outside gene matches: 10. The germline V gene has CDR1 LGHNA and CDR2 YSLEER. The CDR3 DNA reads as TGCGCCAGCAGCCCCGGGACAGGGGGGTCTTTCGCTGAAGCTTTCTTT. As protein: CASSPGTGGSFAEAFF.

The chain is built from TRBV21-1 and TRBJ2-3; the tabulated D call, TRBD1, remains unverified against the DNA. TRBV21-1 represents a pseudogene. This CDR3 contains 15 residues. The CDR3 is CASSRGVHPTDTQYF. CDR3 bases: TGTGCCAGCTCCAGGGGGGTCCACCCCACAGATACGCAGTATTTT.